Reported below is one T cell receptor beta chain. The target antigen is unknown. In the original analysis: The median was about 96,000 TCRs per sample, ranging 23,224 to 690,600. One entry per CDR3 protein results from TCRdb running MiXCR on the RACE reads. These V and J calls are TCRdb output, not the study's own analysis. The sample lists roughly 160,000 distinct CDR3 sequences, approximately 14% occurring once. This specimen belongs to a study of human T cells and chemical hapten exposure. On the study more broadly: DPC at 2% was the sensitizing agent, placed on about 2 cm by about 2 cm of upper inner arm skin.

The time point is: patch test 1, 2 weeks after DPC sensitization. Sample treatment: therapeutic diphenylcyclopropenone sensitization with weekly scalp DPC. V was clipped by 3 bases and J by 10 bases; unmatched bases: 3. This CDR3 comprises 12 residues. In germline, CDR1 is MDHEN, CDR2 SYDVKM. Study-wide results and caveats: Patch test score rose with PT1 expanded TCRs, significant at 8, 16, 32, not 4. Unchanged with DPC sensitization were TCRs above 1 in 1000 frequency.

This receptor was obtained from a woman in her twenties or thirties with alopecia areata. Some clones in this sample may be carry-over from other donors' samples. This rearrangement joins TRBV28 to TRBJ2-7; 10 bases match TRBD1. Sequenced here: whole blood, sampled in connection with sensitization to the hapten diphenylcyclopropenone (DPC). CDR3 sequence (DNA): TGTGCCAGCAGTTTGACAGGGGGCCGTCAGTACTTC. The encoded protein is CASSLTGGRQYF.